The 10 T cell receptor beta chains listed next were all sequenced from one sample in a study of shared clonotypes between healthy human individuals. The protocol was immunoSEQ multiplex PCR, while the TCRdb copy is restricted to in-frame clones and leaves out a portion. The sample contains approximately 740,000 clones, around 74% of which appear only once. Specimen: memory CD4+ T cells sorted from blood. The subset is: CD45RA-negative fraction. Source of these receptors: a woman in her 30s in good health.

The chain links TRBV5-1 to TRBJ1-5, with TRBD1 as a possible D gene (5 bases). Germline loops: CDR1 SGHRS, CDR2 YFSETQ. The CDR3 runs 14 residues. V gave up 0 bases and J gave up 6 bases, with 10 bases separating them. CDR3 amino acids: CASSLGGTSQPQHF. CDR3 nucleotides: TGCGCCAGCAGCTTGGGAGGGACGAGTCAGCCCCAGCATTTT.

This clone was detected only once. The chain links TRBV6-5 to TRBJ2-7; D gene ambiguous. Germline V gene lookup returns CDR1 MNHEY and CDR2 SVGAGI. This CDR3 contains 14 residues. V was shortened by 0 bases and J by 5 bases, with 11 bases between the two germline ends. The CDR3, as DNA: TGTGCCAGCAGTTACTCCTACGCAGGTCACGAGCAGTACTTC. Its protein product is CASSYSYAGHEQYF.

The chain employs TRBV19 and TRBJ2-1, with 9 nucleotides matching TRBD1. Germline CDR1 reads LNHDA; CDR2 reads SQIVND (reference sequence). J lost 8 bases, V lost 6 bases, and 11 bases had no gene match. The CDR3 runs to 15 residues. CDR3 region: CASRPTDRGLHEQFF. In DNA, the CDR3 is TGTGCCAGTAGACCTACGGACAGGGGTTTACATGAGCAGTTCTTC.

The chain has TRBV19 and TRBJ2-2; TRBD2 matches at 8 bases. The ends lost 5 bases at V and 5 bases at J; junction bases unmatched: 10. This CDR3 spans 16 amino acids. Per the germline V gene, CDR1 is LNHDA and CDR2 is SQIVND (reference sequence). In DNA, the CDR3 is TGTGCCAGTAGTCCCCTGGCGGGAGGACGGACCGGGGAGCTGTTTTTT. It codes for CASSPLAGGRTGELFF.

The CDR3 reads CASSLLGTGNTDTQYF. CDR3 DNA: TGTGCCAGCTCACTCCTCGGGACAGGGAACACAGATACGCAGTATTTT. This chain connects TRBV18 to TRBJ2-3; 9 bases line up with TRBD1. The germline CDR1 and CDR2 sequences are KGHSH and LQKENI. V lost 4 bases and J lost 2; bases outside the gene matches: 7. CDR3 length equals 16 residues.

The gene calls are TRBV7-9 and TRBJ2-5; 10 bases are shared with TRBD2. The CDR3 loop spans 16 amino acids. Losses at the gene ends were 1 base for V and 4 bases for J; bases not matched to a gene: 6. From germline, CDR1 is SEHNR and CDR2 FQNEAQ (reference sequence). For the CDR3, the DNA is TGTGCCAGCAGCTTAGGTCTAGCGGGAGAGGCAGAGACCCAGTACTTC. Translating gives CASSLGLAGEAETQYF.

V usage is TRBV28 and J usage is TRBJ2-2; D gene uncertain. This CDR3 is built from 13 residues. The germline V gene has CDR1 MDHEN and CDR2 SYDVKM. The germline V and J ends were trimmed by 1 base and 4 bases, with 4 bases remaining between them. CDR3 sequence reads: CASSLYSTGELFF. The DNA of the CDR3 is TGTGCCAGCAGTTTATATAGCACCGGGGAGCTGTTTTTT. The full variable domain, rest sourced from reference TRBV28 and TRBJ2-2, is DVKVTQSSRYLVKRTGEKVFLECVQDMDHENMFWYRQDPGLGLRLIYFSYDVKMKEKGDIPEGYSVSREKKERFSLILESASTNQTSMYLCASSLYSTGELFFGEGSRLTVL.

V is TRBV6-1 and J is TRBJ2-5; no definite D call. The CDR3 runs to 11 residues. The V and J ends lost 2 bases and 10 bases respectively, with 8 bases between them. Germline V gives CDR1 MNHNS, CDR2 SASEGT. The CDR3 sequence: CASSEFWDQYF. DNA for the CDR3: TGTGCCAGCAGTGAATTTTGGGACCAGTACTTC.

This clone was seen only a few times. The gene calls are TRBV28 and TRBJ2-2; D is uncertain. This CDR3 comprises 13 residues. Per germline, CDR1 MDHEN and CDR2 SYDVKM. Trimming left V 8 bases short and J 3 bases short, with 10 bases between. The CDR3 DNA sequence: TGTGCCAGCGGCCGTGGGGACACCGGGGAGCTGTTTTTT. This gives the protein CASGRGDTGELFF.

This clone was picked up a small number of times. The chain is built from TRBV7-7 and TRBJ2-4; D gene ambiguous. V lost 6 bases to trimming and J lost 5 bases, with 11 bases between them. Looked up from germline, CDR1 is SSHAT and CDR2 is FNYEAQ (reference sequence). The CDR3 is 13 amino acids. The CDR3, as DNA: TGTGCCAGCAGTCTAGATAGGGAAAACATTCAGTACTTC. It encodes CASSLDRENIQYF.